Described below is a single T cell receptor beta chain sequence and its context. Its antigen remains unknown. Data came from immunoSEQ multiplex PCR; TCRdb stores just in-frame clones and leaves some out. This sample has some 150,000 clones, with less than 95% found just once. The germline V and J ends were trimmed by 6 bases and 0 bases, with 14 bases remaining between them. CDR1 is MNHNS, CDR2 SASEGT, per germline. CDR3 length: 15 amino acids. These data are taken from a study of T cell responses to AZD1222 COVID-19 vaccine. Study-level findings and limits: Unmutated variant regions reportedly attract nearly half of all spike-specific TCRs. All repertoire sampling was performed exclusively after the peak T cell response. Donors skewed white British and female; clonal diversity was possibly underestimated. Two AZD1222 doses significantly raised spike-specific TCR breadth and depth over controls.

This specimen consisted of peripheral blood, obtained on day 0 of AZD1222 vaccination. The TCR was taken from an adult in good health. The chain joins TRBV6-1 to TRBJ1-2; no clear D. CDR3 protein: CASRISTVSNYGYTF. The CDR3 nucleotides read TGTGCCAGCAGAATAAGTACCGTCTCTAACTATGGCTACACCTTC.